This T cell receptor beta chain was profiled in a study of T cells in Graves' hyperthyroidism and ophthalmopathy. Germline CDR1 SGHVS, CDR2 FNYEAQ. The CDR3 has 14 amino acids. Trimming pared 5 bases from V and 4 bases from J, leaving 14 bases between. TCR beta CDR3 regions were amplified from RNA. The TCR CDR3 first-round RT-PCR relied on the HTBI primer set. Each CDR3 protein gets one entry after TCRdb re-called the multiplex PCR reads with MiXCR. The table records some 560,000 distinct CDR3 sequences, 14% of them present only once. This rearrangement joins TRBV7-6 to TRBJ1-1, with D perhaps matching TRBD1 (6 bases). The origin of this receptor is a woman in her 40s with Graves' hyperthyroidism. Sequencing was done on a sample of blood. Here the CDR3 DNA reads TGTGCCAGCAGCGTCGGGACACACATCACTGAAGCTTTCTTT. Its protein is CASSVGTHITEAFF.